Here is one T cell receptor (beta chain) with its context. The sample belongs to a study of blood T cell repertoires in COVID-19. In the study overall: Some COVID-19 samples were acute and others convalescent; all came from the United States, Italy and Spain. T cells, B-cell-depleted T cells, or PBMCs provided the cDNA or gDNA that served as material.

This CDR3 is 11 amino acids long. Germline values: CDR1 SQVTM, CDR2 ANQGSEA. Deletions cut 6 bases from V and 6 bases from J, with 11 bases between. The data were produced by immunoSEQ multiplex PCR, yet TCRdb's version contains in-frame clones alone and is incomplete. This repertoire shows about 62,000 clones, roughly four fifths found once; its top ten account for about 6.4%. The receptor was derived from a woman between 50 and 59 years old with active or convalescent COVID-19. Sequenced sample: peripheral blood. The chain uses TRBV29-1 and TRBJ1-1, with D maybe TRBD1 (5 bases). The chain's CDR3 is CSVGIQAEAFF. The CDR3 nucleotides are TGCAGCGTCGGAATACAGGCTGAAGCTTTCTTT.